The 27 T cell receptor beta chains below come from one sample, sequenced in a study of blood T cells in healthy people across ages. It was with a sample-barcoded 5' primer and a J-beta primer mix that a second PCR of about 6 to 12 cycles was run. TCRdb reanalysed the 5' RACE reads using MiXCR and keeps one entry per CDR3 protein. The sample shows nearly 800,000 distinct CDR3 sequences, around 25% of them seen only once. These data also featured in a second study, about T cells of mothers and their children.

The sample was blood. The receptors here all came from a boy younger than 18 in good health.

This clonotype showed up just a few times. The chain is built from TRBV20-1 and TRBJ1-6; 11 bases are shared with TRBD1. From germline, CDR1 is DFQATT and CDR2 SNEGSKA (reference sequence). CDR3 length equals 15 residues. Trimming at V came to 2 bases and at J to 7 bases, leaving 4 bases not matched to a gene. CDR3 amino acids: CSARSDRGLNSPLHF. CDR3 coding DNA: TGCAGTGCTAGATCGGACAGGGGGCTGAATTCACCCCTCCACTTT.

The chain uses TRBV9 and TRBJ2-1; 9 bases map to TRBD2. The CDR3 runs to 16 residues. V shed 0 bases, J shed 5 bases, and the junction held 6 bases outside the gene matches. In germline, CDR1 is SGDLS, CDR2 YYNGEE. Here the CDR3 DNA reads TGTGCCAGCAGCGTAGTGGCGGGGGGGAGTGACAATGAGCAGTTCTTC. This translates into CASSVVAGGSDNEQFF.

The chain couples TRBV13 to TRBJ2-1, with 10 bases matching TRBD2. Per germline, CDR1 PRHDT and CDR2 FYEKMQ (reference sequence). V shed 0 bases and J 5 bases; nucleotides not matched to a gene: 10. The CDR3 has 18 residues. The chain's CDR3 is CASSLGGLAGDRNNEQFF. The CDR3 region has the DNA TGTGCCAGCAGCTTAGGGGGGCTAGCGGGAGATCGAAACAATGAGCAGTTCTTC.

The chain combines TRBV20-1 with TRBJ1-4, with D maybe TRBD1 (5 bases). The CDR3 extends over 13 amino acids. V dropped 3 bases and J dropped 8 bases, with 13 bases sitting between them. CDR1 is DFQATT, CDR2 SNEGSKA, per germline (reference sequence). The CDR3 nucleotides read TGCAGTGCTAGCAAGGGGTCGACAGAAAAACTGTTTTTT. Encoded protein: CSASKGSTEKLFF.

The CDR3 DNA reads TGTGCCAGCTCTAGGAGGGGAGGTCTCTACGAGCAGTACTTC. This codes for CASSRRGGLYEQYF. V is TRBV27 and J is TRBJ2-7; weak D call: TRBD2 (6 bases). The CDR3 extends over 14 amino acids. Trimming took 8 bases from V and 3 from J, leaving 17 bases between them. CDR1 and CDR2 from the germline V gene are MNHEY and SMNVEV (reference sequence).

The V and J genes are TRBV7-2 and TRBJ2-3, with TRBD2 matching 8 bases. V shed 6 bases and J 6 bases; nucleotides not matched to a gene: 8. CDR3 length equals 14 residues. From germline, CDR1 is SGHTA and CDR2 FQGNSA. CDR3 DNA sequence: TGTGCCAGCAGGCCGGGACTAGTTTCGGATACGCAGTATTTT. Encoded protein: CASRPGLVSDTQYF.

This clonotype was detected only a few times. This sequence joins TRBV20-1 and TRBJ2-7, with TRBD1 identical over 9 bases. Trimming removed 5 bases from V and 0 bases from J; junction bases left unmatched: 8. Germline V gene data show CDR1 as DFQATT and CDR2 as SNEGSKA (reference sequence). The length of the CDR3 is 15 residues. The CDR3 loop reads CSASPRDRVSYEQYF. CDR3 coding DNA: TGCAGTGCTTCCCCCCGGGACAGGGTCTCCTACGAGCAGTACTTC.

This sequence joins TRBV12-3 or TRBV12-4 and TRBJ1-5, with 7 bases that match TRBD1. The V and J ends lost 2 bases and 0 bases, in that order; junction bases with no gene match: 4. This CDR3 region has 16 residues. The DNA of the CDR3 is TGTGCCAGCAGTTTAACGGGGACAGTTAGCAATCAGCCCCAGCATTTT. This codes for CASSLTGTVSNQPQHF.

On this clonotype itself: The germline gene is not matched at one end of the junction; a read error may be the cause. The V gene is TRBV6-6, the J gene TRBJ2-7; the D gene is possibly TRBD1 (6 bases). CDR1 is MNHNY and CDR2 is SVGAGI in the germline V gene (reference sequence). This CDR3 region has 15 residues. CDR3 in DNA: TGTGCCGGCAGTGCCCGGACAGCCTTATCCTACGAGCAGTACTTC. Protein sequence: CAGSARTALSYEQYF.

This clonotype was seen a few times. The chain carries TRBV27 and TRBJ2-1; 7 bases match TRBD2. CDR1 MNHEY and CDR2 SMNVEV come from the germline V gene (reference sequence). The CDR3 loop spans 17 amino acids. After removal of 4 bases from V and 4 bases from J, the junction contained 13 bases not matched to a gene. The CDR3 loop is CASSWEGSSGQYNEQFF. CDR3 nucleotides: TGTGCCAGCAGTTGGGAGGGTTCGAGTGGGCAGTACAATGAGCAGTTCTTC.

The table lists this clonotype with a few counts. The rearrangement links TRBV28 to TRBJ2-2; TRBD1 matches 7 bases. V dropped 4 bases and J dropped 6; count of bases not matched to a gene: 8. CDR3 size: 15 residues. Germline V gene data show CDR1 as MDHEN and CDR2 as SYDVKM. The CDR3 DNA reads TGTGCCAGCAGTTCGGGACAGATTTATGCCGGGGAGCTGTTTTTT. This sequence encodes CASSSGQIYAGELFF.

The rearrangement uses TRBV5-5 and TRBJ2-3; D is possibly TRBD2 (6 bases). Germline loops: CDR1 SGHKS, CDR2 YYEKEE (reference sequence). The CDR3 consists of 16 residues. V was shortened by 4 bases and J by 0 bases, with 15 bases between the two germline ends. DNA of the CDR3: TGTGCCAGCAGCGAGGGGCTAGCGCCTAGCACAGATACGCAGTATTTT. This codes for CASSEGLAPSTDTQYF.

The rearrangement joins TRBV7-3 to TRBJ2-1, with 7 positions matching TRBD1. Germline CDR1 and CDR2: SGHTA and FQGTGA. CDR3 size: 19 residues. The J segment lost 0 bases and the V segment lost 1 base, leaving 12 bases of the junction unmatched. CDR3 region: CASSLKGATGPSSYNEQFF. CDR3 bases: TGTGCCAGCAGCTTAAAGGGGGCGACAGGCCCAAGCTCCTACAATGAGCAGTTCTTC.

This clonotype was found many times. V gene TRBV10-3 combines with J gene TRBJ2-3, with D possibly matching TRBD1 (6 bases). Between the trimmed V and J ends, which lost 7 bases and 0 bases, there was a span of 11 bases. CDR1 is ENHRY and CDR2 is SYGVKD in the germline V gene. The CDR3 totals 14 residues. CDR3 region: CAITATGSTDTQYF. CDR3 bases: TGTGCCATCACCGCGACAGGTAGCACAGATACGCAGTATTTT.

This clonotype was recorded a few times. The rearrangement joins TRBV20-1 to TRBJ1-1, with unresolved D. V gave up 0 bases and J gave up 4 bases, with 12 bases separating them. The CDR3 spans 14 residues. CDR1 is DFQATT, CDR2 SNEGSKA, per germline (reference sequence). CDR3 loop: CSAREGSFSTEAFF. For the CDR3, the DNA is TGCAGTGCTAGAGAGGGGAGTTTTAGCACTGAAGCTTTCTTT.

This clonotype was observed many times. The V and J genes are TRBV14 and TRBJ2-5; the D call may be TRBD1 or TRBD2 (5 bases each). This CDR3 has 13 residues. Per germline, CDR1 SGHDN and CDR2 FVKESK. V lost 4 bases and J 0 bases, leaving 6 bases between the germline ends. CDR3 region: CASSRGYQETQYF. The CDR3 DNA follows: TGTGCCAGCAGCCGGGGGTACCAAGAGACCCAGTACTTC.

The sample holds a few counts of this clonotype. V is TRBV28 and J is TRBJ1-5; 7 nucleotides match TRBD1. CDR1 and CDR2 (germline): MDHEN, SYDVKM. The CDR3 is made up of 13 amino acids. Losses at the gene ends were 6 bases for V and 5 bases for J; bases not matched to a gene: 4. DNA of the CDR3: TGTGCCAGCAGCGGACAGGCAGATCAGCCCCAGCATTTT. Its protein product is CASSGQADQPQHF.

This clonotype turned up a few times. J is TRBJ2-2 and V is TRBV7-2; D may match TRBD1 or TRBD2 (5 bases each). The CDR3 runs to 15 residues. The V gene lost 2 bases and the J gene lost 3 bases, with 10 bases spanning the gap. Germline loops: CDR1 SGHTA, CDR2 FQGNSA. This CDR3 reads CASSLRGADTGELFF. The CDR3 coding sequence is TGTGCCAGCAGCTTACGAGGGGCGGACACCGGGGAGCTGTTTTTT.

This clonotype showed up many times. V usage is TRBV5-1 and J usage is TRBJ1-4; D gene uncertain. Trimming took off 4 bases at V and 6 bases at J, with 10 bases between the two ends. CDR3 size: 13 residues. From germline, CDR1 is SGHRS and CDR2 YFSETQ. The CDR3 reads CASSGGGDEKLFF. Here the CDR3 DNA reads TGCGCCAGCAGCGGCGGCGGGGATGAAAAACTGTTTTTT.

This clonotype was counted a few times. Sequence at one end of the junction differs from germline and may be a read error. The CDR3 loop is CASTQRNSYEQHF. In nucleotides, the CDR3 is TGTGCCAGCACCCAACGGAATTCCTACGAGCAGCACTTC. This chain uses TRBV12-3 or TRBV12-4 with TRBJ2-5, with unresolved D. The CDR3 loop spans 13 amino acids.

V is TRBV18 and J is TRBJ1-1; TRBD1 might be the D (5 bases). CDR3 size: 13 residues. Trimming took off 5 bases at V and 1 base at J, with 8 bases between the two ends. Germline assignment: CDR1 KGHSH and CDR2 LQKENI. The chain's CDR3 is CASSAGRNTEAFF. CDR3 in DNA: TGTGCCAGCTCAGCAGGGAGGAACACTGAAGCTTTCTTT.

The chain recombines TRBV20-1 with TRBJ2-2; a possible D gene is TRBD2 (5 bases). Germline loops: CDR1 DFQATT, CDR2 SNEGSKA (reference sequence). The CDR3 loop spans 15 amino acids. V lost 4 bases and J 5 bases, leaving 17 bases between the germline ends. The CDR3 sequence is CSAMLTHSGTGELFF. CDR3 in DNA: TGCAGTGCTATGCTGACTCACTCGGGGACCGGGGAGCTGTTTTTT.

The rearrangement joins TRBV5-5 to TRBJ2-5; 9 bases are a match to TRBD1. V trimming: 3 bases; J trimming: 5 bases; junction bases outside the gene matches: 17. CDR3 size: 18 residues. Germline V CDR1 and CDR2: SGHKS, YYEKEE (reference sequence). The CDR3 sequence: CASSSGISGTGFGETQYF. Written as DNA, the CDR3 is TGTGCCAGCAGCTCGGGAATATCCGGGACAGGGTTTGGGGAGACCCAGTACTTC.

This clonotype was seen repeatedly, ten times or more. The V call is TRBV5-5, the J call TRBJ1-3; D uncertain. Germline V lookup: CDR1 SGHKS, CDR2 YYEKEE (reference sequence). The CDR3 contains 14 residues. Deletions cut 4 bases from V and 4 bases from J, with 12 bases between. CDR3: CASSLVGGGNTIYF. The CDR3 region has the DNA TGTGCCAGCAGCCTCGTTGGAGGAGGAAACACCATATATTTT.

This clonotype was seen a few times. DNA for the CDR3: TGTGCCAGCAGCTTAGCGAGCAGGGAGTTCTATGGCTACACCTTC. Protein product: CASSLASREFYGYTF. The chain employs TRBV7-9 and TRBJ1-2, with a possible D match to TRBD1 (5 bases). Germline V CDR1 and CDR2: SEHNR, FQNEAQ (reference sequence). The V end lost 0 bases, the J end lost 4 bases, and 12 bases lay between the germline ends. The CDR3 has 15 amino acids.

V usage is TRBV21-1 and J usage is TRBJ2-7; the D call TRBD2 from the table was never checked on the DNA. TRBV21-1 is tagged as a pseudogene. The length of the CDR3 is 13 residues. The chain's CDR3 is CAISGLAGYEQYF. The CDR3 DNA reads TGTGCCATATCAGGACTAGCGGGTTACGAGCAGTACTTC.

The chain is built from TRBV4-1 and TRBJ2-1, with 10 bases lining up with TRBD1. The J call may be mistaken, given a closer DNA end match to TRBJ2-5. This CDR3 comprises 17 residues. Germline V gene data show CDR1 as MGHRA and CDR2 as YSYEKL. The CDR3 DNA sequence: TGCGCCAGCAGCCAAGGACCCTCCGGGACAGGGGAAGAGACCCAGTACTTC. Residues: CASSQGPSGTGEETQYF.